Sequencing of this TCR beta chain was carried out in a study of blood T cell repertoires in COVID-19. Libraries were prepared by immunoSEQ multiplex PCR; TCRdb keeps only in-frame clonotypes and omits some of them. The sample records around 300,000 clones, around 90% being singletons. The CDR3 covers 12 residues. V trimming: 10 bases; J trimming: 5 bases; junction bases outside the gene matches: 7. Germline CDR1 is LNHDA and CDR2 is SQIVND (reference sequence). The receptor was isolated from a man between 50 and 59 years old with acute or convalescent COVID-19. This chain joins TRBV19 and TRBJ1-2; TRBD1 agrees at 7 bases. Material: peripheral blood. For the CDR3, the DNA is TGTGCCACCGTTGGGACAGAATATGGCTACACCTTC. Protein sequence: CATVGTEYGYTF.